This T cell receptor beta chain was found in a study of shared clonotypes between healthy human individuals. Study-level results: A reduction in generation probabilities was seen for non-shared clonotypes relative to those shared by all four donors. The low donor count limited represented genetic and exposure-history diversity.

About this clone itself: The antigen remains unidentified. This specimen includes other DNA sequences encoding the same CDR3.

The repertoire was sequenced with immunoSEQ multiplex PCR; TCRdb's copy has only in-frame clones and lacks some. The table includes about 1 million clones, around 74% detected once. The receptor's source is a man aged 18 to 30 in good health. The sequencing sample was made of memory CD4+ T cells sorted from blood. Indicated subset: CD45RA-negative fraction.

The CDR3 DNA reads TGTGCCAGCTCACCAGGGCGAGAGAACACTGAAGCTTTCTTT. It is translated as CASSPGRENTEAFF. The rearrangement links TRBV18 to TRBJ1-1; D is uncertain. The CDR3 is 14 amino acids. The germline V gene encodes CDR1 KGHSH and CDR2 LQKENI. V shed 2 bases and J shed 1 base, with 8 bases lying between them.